Below, 16 T cell receptor beta chains from the same sample are listed, as sequenced in a study of blood T cell repertoires in COVID-19. Assay: immunoSEQ multiplex PCR; the TCRdb copy retains only in-frame clones and omits some. The data show over 200,000 clones, roughly 89% seen once. Sample: PBMCs or T cells enriched from blood (not recorded which). Source of these receptors: a man younger than 30 with acute COVID-19.

V is TRBV4-1 and J is TRBJ2-7, with D possibly TRBD1 on 5 matching bases. Trimming took 4 bases from V and 6 from J, leaving 19 bases between them. Germline V lookup: CDR1 MGHRA, CDR2 YSYEKL. This CDR3 contains 15 residues. Here the CDR3 reads CASSLQGPYGTEQYF. The CDR3, as DNA: TGCGCCAGCAGCCTCCAGGGTCCATACGGAACCGAGCAGTACTTC.

The chain has TRBV6-4 and TRBJ2-1; D unclear. Germline V gene lookup returns CDR1 MRHNA and CDR2 SNTAGT. V lost 5 bases, J lost 4 bases, and 9 bases lay in between. This CDR3 has 13 residues. The DNA of the CDR3 is TGTGCCAGCAGTTCTACAGAGTACAATGAGCAGTTCTTC. It specifies CASSSTEYNEQFF.

The chain links TRBV4-2 to TRBJ2-2, with D possibly matching TRBD2 (6 bases). This CDR3 region has 17 residues. V was pared by 1 base and J by 0 bases, with 12 bases between. Germline CDR1 LGHNA, CDR2 YNFKEQ. This CDR3 reads CASSQVSGRANTGELFF. CDR3 sequence (DNA): TGTGCCAGCAGCCAAGTTTCCGGGAGAGCGAACACCGGGGAGCTGTTTTTT.

V gene TRBV4-1 combines with J gene TRBJ1-5, with 10 bases that match TRBD1. With V trimmed by 3 bases and J by 6 bases, 5 bases remained unmatched. The CDR3 extends over 15 amino acids. The germline gives CDR1 MGHRA, CDR2 YSYEKL. CDR3 protein: CASSQGTGAAQPQHF. As DNA, the CDR3 is TGCGCCAGCAGCCAGGGGACAGGGGCTGCTCAGCCCCAGCATTTT.

The chain links TRBV4-2 to TRBJ2-7; 7 bases map to TRBD2. The length of the CDR3 is 15 residues. V lost 2 bases, J lost 2 bases, and 6 bases stayed unmatched. Per the germline V gene, CDR1 is LGHNA and CDR2 is YNFKEQ. The CDR3 sequence is CASSQIAGYTYEQYF. The CDR3 DNA is TGTGCCAGCAGCCAAATAGCGGGCTATACCTACGAGCAGTACTTC.

The CDR3 loop is CASSYPRSENYGYTF. The DNA of the CDR3 is TGTGCCAGCAGTTACCCGAGGTCAGAAAACTATGGCTACACCTTC. The chain combines TRBV6-2 or TRBV6-3 with TRBJ1-2; no clear D. The CDR3 is made up of 15 amino acids. V lost 2 bases and J 2 bases, leaving 12 bases between the germline ends. Germline V lookup: CDR1 MNHEY, CDR2 SVGEGT.

The chain couples TRBV19 to TRBJ2-1, with 8 bases that match TRBD2. V shed 5 bases, J shed 7 bases, and the junction held 7 bases outside the gene matches. The V gene's germline CDR1 is LNHDA and CDR2 SQIVND (reference sequence). This CDR3 has 14 amino acids. CDR3 protein: CASSLGLATNEQFF. For the CDR3, the DNA is TGTGCCAGTAGTCTTGGACTAGCTACGAATGAGCAGTTCTTC.

This clone was seen once. The chain couples TRBV30 to TRBJ2-1, with 8 bases that match TRBD2. V was clipped by 8 bases and J by 5 bases; unmatched bases: 8. This CDR3 has 13 residues. Looked up from germline, CDR1 is GTSNPN and CDR2 is SVGIG (reference sequence). In nucleotides, the CDR3 is TGTGCCCGAGATAGCGGGAATGACAATGAGCAGTTCTTC. It is translated as CARDSGNDNEQFF.

This sequence joins TRBV27 and TRBJ2-1, with TRBD2 matching 9 bases. From germline, CDR1 is MNHEY and CDR2 SMNVEV (reference sequence). The CDR3 has 17 amino acids. After removal of 10 bases from V and 7 bases from J, the junction contained 20 bases not matched to a gene. The CDR3 nucleotides read TGTGCCACTCAGGACCGGGGACTAGCTGGGAGAGGGAATGAGCAGTTCTTC. Translating it yields CATQDRGLAGRGNEQFF.

The rearrangement links TRBV5-4 to TRBJ2-1; 7 bases are a match to TRBD1. After removal of 4 bases from V and 12 bases from J, the junction contained 7 bases not matched to a gene. This CDR3 contains 12 residues. Per the germline V gene, CDR1 is SGHNT and CDR2 is YYREEE (reference sequence). The CDR3 nucleotides are TGTGCCAGCAGCCCAACCGGGACAGTGCAGTTCTTC. Encoded protein: CASSPTGTVQFF.

The chain combines TRBV19 with TRBJ1-1; 9 bases are shared with TRBD1. CDR3 length: 14 residues. Germline V CDR1 and CDR2: LNHDA, SQIVND (reference sequence). Trimming cost V 5 bases and J 6 bases; bases outside gene matches: 7. In DNA, the CDR3 is TGTGCCAGTAGTCCAGACAGGGGGTGGTCTGAAGCTTTCTTT. Protein sequence: CASSPDRGWSEAFF. The complete variable domain, with remaining parts taken from reference TRBV19 and TRBJ1-1, reads DGGITQSPKYLFRKEGQNVTLSCEQNLNHDAMYWYRQDPGQGLRLIYYSQIVNDFQKGDIAEGYSVSREKKESFPLTVTSAQKNPTAFYLCASSPDRGWSEAFFGQGTRLTVV.

The V call is TRBV13, the J call TRBJ2-5, with 7 bases lining up with TRBD2. V shed 5 bases and J 4 bases; nucleotides not matched to a gene: 13. The germline V gene encodes CDR1 PRHDT and CDR2 FYEKMQ (reference sequence). This CDR3 spans 16 amino acids. In DNA, the CDR3 is TGTGCCAGCAGCCTCCTAAGAAGCGGGACGCTAGAGACCCAGTACTTC. Its protein product is CASSLLRSGTLETQYF.

The chain couples TRBV9 to TRBJ2-2; D remains unclear. Per the germline V gene, CDR1 is SGDLS and CDR2 is YYNGEE. The V and J ends lost 0 bases and 4 bases respectively, with 7 bases between them. The CDR3 contains 14 residues. The CDR3 sequence is CASSVETRTGELFF. The CDR3 nucleotides are TGTGCCAGCAGCGTAGAAACTCGCACCGGGGAGCTGTTTTTT. Based on the CDR3 plus reference TRBV9 and TRBJ2-2, the full variable domain is DSGVTQTPKHLITATGQRVTLRCSPRSGDLSVYWYQQSLDQGLQFLIQYYNGEERAKGNILERFSAQQFPDLHSELNLSSLELGDSALYFCASSVETRTGELFFGEGSRLTVL.

CDR3 residues: CASSMPSPYEQYF. CDR3 DNA sequence: TGTGCCAGTAGTATGCCTAGCCCCTACGAGCAGTACTTC. The J gene is TRBJ2-7, the V gene TRBV19, with a weak D call TRBD2 (5 bases). Germline V gives CDR1 LNHDA, CDR2 SQIVND (reference sequence). The CDR3 is 13 residues long. V was clipped by 3 bases and J by 2 bases, with 8 bases between them.

The chain recombines TRBV14 with TRBJ2-5, with TRBD1 as a possible D gene (5 bases). Germline V gene sequence: CDR1 SGHDN, CDR2 FVKESK. The ends were cut back, 0 bases at V and 1 base at J, with 9 bases in the middle. The CDR3 extends over 15 amino acids. The CDR3 bases are TGTGCCAGCAGCCAAGAACAGGCCCCCCAAGAGACCCAGTACTTC. Protein product: CASSQEQAPQETQYF.

The genes are TRBV6-6 and TRBJ2-1; 7 nucleotides match TRBD2. Germline loops: CDR1 MNHNY, CDR2 SVGAGI (reference sequence). V lost 2 bases to trimming and J lost 8 bases; unmatched junction nucleotides: 6. The CDR3 extends over 14 amino acids. The CDR3 bases are TGTGCCAGCAGTTACCCTGGACGGGAGGATGAGCAGTTCTTC. It encodes CASSYPGREDEQFF.